The rows below give T cell receptor beta chains drawn from one sample of a study of cytomegalovirus exposure and HLA in healthy donors. The table came from immunoSEQ multiplex PCR; TCRdb's copy has only in-frame clones and leaves some out. This sample has 250,000 or so clones; roughly 90% occur once, and the top ten carry 0.37%. Sequencing used PBMCs. The receptor source for this set is a woman under 30 in good health and CMV-seronegative. Both conserved end residues are part of each CDR3. The D gene is left open where the match is weak. Expanded clones get a size class; other rows say once, few or many, or leave the size out.

abundance	v_gene	d_gene	j_gene	CDR3aa	CDR3nt
-	TRBV11-2	TRBD1	TRBJ1-2	CASSLGTGWSGYTF	TGTGCCAGCAGCTTAGGGACAGGGTGGAGCGGCTACACCTTC
-	TRBV11-2	-	TRBJ1-1	CASRGQGKTEAFF	TGTGCCAGCAGAGGCCAGGGTAAAACTGAAGCTTTCTTT
-	TRBV2	TRBD1	TRBJ1-6	CASSEEGQGTNSPLHF	TGTGCCAGCAGTGAAGAGGGACAGGGAACCAATTCACCCCTCCACTTT
-	TRBV25-1	TRBD1	TRBJ1-5	CASSASSGTVYNQPQHF	TGTGCCAGCAGTGCCTCGTCCGGGACAGTTTACAATCAGCCCCAGCATTTT
-	TRBV14	-	TRBJ2-1	CASSQRDRLSYNEQFF	TGTGCCAGCAGCCAACGTGACAGGCTTTCCTACAATGAGCAGTTCTTC
-	TRBV10-1	TRBD2	TRBJ2-3	CASSEVQRGVVSTDTQYF	TGCGCCAGCAGTGAGGTCCAGCGGGGGGTCGTAAGCACAGATACGCAGTATTTT
-	TRBV9	TRBD1	TRBJ1-5	CASSGTGTGDQPQHF	TGTGCCAGCAGCGGGACCGGGACAGGGGATCAGCCCCAGCATTTT
-	TRBV27	TRBD1	TRBJ2-7	CASSRQGLEQYF	TGTGCCAGCAGTCGACAGGGTCTCGAGCAGTACTTC
-	TRBV6-5	TRBD1	TRBJ1-1	CASRIGQGNTEAFF	TGTGCCAGCAGAATAGGACAGGGGAACACTGAAGCTTTCTTT
-	TRBV15	TRBD2	TRBJ2-3	CATSRVGTSPRTDTQYF	TGTGCCACCAGCAGAGTAGGGACTAGCCCCCGCACAGATACGCAGTATTTT
-	TRBV5-6	-	TRBJ1-1	CASSFPPDTEAFF	TGTGCCAGCAGCTTCCCCCCGGACACTGAAGCTTTCTTT
-	TRBV15	-	TRBJ1-3	CATSSQQVSGNTIYF	TGTGCCACCAGCAGCCAACAGGTCTCTGGAAACACCATATATTTT
few	TRBV4-1	TRBD1	TRBJ1-6	CASSHGTGGVPPLHF	TGCGCCAGCAGCCATGGGACAGGGGGAGTTCCACCCCTCCACTTT
-	TRBV2	TRBD1	TRBJ1-2	CASSSQQGYGYTF	TGTGCCAGCAGTTCCCAACAGGGGTATGGCTACACCTTC
-	TRBV27	-	TRBJ2-1	CASGQRNYNEQFF	TGTGCCAGCGGACAGAGAAACTACAATGAGCAGTTCTTC
-	TRBV5-1	-	TRBJ2-6	CASSWLDSTFNSGANVLTF	TGCGCCAGCAGCTGGTTGGACAGCACATTTAACTCTGGGGCCAACGTCCTGACTTTC
-	TRBV6-5	-	TRBJ2-1	CASSTIHSSYNEQFF	TGTGCCAGCAGTACCATCCATAGCTCCTACAATGAGCAGTTCTTC
-	TRBV27	-	TRBJ2-7	CAIKFWDTWRRLYEQYF	TGTGCCATCAAATTCTGGGACACCTGGCGAAGACTATACGAGCAGTACTTC
-	TRBV21-1	-	TRBJ1-6	CASSSHGGSYNSPLHF	TGTGCCAGCAGCAGCCACGGGGGCTCCTATAATTCACCCCTCCACTTT
few	TRBV13	-	TRBJ2-5	CASTLAFQETQYF	TGTGCCAGCACTCTAGCGTTCCAAGAGACCCAGTACTTC
-	TRBV2	-	TRBJ2-5	CASEGGPQETQYF	TGTGCCAGCGAGGGGGGGCCCCAAGAGACCCAGTACTTC
-	TRBV4-1	-	TRBJ2-3	CASSPRRGSGDTQYF	TGCGCCAGCAGCCCACGTAGGGGCTCGGGAGATACGCAGTATTTT
-	TRBV4-1	-	TRBJ1-5	CASSQDLQYSNQPQHF	TGCGCCAGCAGCCAAGATCTGCAGTACAGCAATCAGCCCCAGCATTTT
-	TRBV28	TRBD1	TRBJ1-1	CASSPSGGYTEAFF	TGTGCCAGCAGTCCTTCAGGGGGTTACACTGAAGCTTTCTTT
-	TRBV4-1	-	TRBJ1-4	CASSLYREEKLFF	TGCGCCAGCAGCCTATACAGGGAAGAAAAACTGTTTTTT
-	TRBV11-2	TRBD1	TRBJ1-5	CASSSGTGDSNQPQHF	TGTGCCAGCAGCTCCGGGACAGGGGACAGCAATCAGCCCCAGCATTTT
once	TRBV10-3	TRBD2	TRBJ2-1	CAIRRLAGTRDNEQFF	TGTGCCATCCGTAGACTAGCGGGGACCCGGGACAATGAGCAGTTCTTC
-	TRBV5-4	-	TRBJ2-7	CASSSDRYEQYF	TGTGCCAGCAGCTCGGACAGATACGAGCAGTACTTC
-	TRBV5-6	-	TRBJ2-2	CASSLEEGSGTGELFF	TGTGCCAGCAGCTTGGAGGAGGGGAGTGGGACCGGGGAGCTGTTTTTT
-	TRBV6-1	TRBD1	TRBJ2-3	CASSEFRGLSPTDTQYF	TGTGCCAGCAGTGAATTTAGGGGGCTCAGTCCCACAGATACGCAGTATTTT
-	TRBV5-1	-	TRBJ2-7	CASSSPGTPYEQYF	TGCGCCAGCAGCTCACCCGGGACACCTTACGAGCAGTACTTC
-	TRBV7-9	-	TRBJ1-1	CASSLGGPNTEAFF	TGTGCCAGCAGCTTGGGGGGGCCGAACACTGAAGCTTTCTTT
-	TRBV11-2	TRBD1	TRBJ2-5	CASSLGTGIRETQYF	TGTGCCAGCAGCTTAGGGACAGGGATTAGGGAGACCCAGTACTTC
-	TRBV6-6	TRBD1	TRBJ1-2	CASSYGTVHGYTF	TGTGCCAGCAGTTACGGGACAGTCCATGGCTACACCTTC
once	TRBV2	-	TRBJ2-6	CASSLGSPGANVLTF	TGTGCCAGCAGTTTAGGGAGCCCTGGGGCCAACGTCCTGACTTTC
-	TRBV6-4	-	TRBJ2-3	CASSDRGWADTQYF	TGTGCCAGCAGTGACAGGGGATGGGCAGATACGCAGTATTTT
once	TRBV28	TRBD1	TRBJ1-6	CASNPGTGPNSPLHF	TGTGCCAGCAACCCCGGGACAGGTCCTAATTCACCCCTCCACTTT
-	TRBV7-8	-	TRBJ1-1	CASSVGLRNTEAFF	TGTGCCAGCAGTGTGGGGCTCAGGAACACTGAAGCTTTCTTT
-	TRBV10-2	-	TRBJ1-2	CASSDGRANYGYTF	TGCGCCAGCAGTGATGGGAGGGCTAACTATGGCTACACCTTC
-	TRBV29-1	-	TRBJ1-2	CSVEDGQNYGYTF	TGCAGCGTTGAAGATGGCCAGAACTATGGCTACACCTTC
-	TRBV10-3	TRBD2	TRBJ2-2	CAISESAGANTGELFF	TGTGCCATCAGTGAGTCGGCGGGGGCGAACACCGGGGAGCTGTTTTTT
-	TRBV11-3	TRBD1	TRBJ1-2	CASSSRDRGDYTF	TGTGCCAGCAGCTCAAGAGACAGGGGAGACTACACCTTC
-	TRBV10-1	-	TRBJ1-5	CASSEDRYNQPQHF	TGCGCCAGCAGTGAAGACAGGTACAATCAGCCCCAGCATTTT
-	TRBV9	TRBD2	TRBJ2-3	CASSSGGASADTQYF	TGTGCCAGCAGCTCCGGGGGGGCAAGCGCAGATACGCAGTATTTT
-	TRBV4-2	TRBD1	TRBJ1-1	CASSQEQGAGTEAFF	TGTGCCAGCAGCCAAGAACAGGGGGCCGGCACTGAAGCTTTCTTT
-	TRBV5-4	-	TRBJ1-1	CASSQATQGNTEAFF	TGTGCCAGCAGCCAGGCAACACAAGGGAACACTGAAGCTTTCTTT
-	TRBV11-3	-	TRBJ2-1	CASSLNRGDNNEQFF	TGTGCCAGCAGCTTAAATCGGGGGGACAACAATGAGCAGTTCTTC
once	TRBV7-2	-	TRBJ1-2	CASSLGPGSDYGYTF	TGTGCCAGCAGCTTAGGTCCAGGGTCGGACTATGGCTACACCTTC
-	TRBV18	-	TRBJ1-2	CASSRSGEDGYTF	TGTGCCAGCTCACGGTCGGGGGAGGATGGCTACACCTTC
-	TRBV10-3	-	TRBJ2-3	CAISISGDTQYF	TGTGCCATCAGTATTAGCGGAGATACGCAGTATTTT
-	TRBV28	TRBD1	TRBJ1-1	CASQNGGQGVGTEAFF	TGTGCCAGCCAGAATGGGGGGCAGGGGGTTGGCACTGAAGCTTTCTTT
-	TRBV7-3	TRBD1	TRBJ2-1	CASSLGQGEYNEQFF	TGTGCCAGCAGCCTGGGACAGGGGGAGTACAATGAGCAGTTCTTC
-	TRBV5-4	-	TRBJ1-2	CASSLDTAITF	TGTGCCAGCAGCTTGGACACAGCCATCACCTTC
-	TRBV7-8	-	TRBJ2-1	CASILDQGMGEQFF	TGTGCCAGCATACTGGACCAGGGGATGGGTGAGCAGTTCTTC
once	TRBV9	-	TRBJ2-5	CASSGRDPGVETQYF	TGTGCCAGCAGCGGACGGGACCCAGGGGTTGAGACCCAGTACTTC
-	TRBV6-5	-	TRBJ2-3	CASSYGMRPPDTQYF	TGTGCCAGCAGTTACGGTATGCGCCCCCCGGATACGCAGTATTTT
-	TRBV13	TRBD2	TRBJ2-7	CASSLRLAAYEQYF	TGTGCCAGCAGCTTACGACTAGCGGCCTACGAGCAGTACTTC
-	TRBV6-5	TRBD2	TRBJ2-1	CASSLAGETYNEQFF	TGTGCCAGCAGCTTAGCGGGGGAGACCTACAATGAGCAGTTCTTC
-	TRBV9	-	TRBJ1-3	CASSVLTTRDPLAGNTIYF	TGTGCCAGCAGCGTACTCACGACTAGAGACCCCCTGGCTGGAAACACCATATATTTT